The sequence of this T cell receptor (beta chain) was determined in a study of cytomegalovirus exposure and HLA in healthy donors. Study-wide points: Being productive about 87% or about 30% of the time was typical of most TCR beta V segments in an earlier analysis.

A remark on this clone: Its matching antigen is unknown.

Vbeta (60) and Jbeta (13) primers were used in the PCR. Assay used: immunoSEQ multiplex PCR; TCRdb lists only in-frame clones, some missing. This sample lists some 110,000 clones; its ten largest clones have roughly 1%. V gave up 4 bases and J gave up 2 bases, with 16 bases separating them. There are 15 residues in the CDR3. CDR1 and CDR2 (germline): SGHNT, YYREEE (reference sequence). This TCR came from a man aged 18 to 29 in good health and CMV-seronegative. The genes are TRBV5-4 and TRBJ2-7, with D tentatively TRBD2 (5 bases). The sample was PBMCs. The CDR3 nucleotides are TGTGCCAGCAGCGAAAAACAAGGTAGCGCCTACGAGCAGTACTTC. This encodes CASSEKQGSAYEQYF.